Shown below are 17 T cell receptor beta chains from a single sample sequenced in a study of blood T cell repertoires in COVID-19. Profiled with immunoSEQ multiplex PCR; TCRdb holds only in-frame clones, not every one. The sample has 250,000 or so clones, approximately 87% seen once; the top ten hold under 6.5%. The sequenced sample consisted of peripheral blood. These receptors all stem from a man between 60 and 75 years old with acute or convalescent COVID-19.

The V and J genes are TRBV7-3 and TRBJ2-1, with D possibly TRBD1 on 6 matching bases. Trimming stripped 0 bases from V and 1 base from J, with 16 bases between. Germline CDR1 is SGHTA and CDR2 is FQGTGA. There are 18 residues in the CDR3. The CDR3 nucleotides read TGTGCCAGCAGCTTAACAGGGGGTAGATCCGGGTCCTACAATGAGCAGTTCTTC. It codes for CASSLTGGRSGSYNEQFF.

This clone was detected only once. The chain is built from TRBV7-9 and TRBJ2-1, with D perhaps matching TRBD2 (6 bases). Germline CDR1 reads SEHNR; CDR2 reads FQNEAQ (reference sequence). Trimming pared 0 bases from V and 1 base from J, leaving 13 bases between. The CDR3 covers 17 residues. The CDR3 DNA reads TGTGCCAGCAGCTTAGCTGCGGACTACAGGTCCTACAATGAGCAGTTCTTC. It codes for CASSLAADYRSYNEQFF.

The V call is TRBV6-2 or TRBV6-3, the J call TRBJ2-7; 12 nucleotides match TRBD2. The germline CDR1 and CDR2 sequences are MNHEY and SVGEGT. The junction had 12 bases not matched to a gene; V was cut back by 5 bases and J by 7 bases. This CDR3 contains 16 residues. The CDR3 loop is CASSPLLAGGPWEQYF. In DNA form, the CDR3 reads TGTGCCAGCAGTCCCCTCCTAGCGGGAGGGCCTTGGGAGCAGTACTTC.

The chain uses TRBV9 and TRBJ1-3, with 8 bases aligning to TRBD1. There are 17 residues in the CDR3. After removal of 3 bases from V and 2 bases from J, the junction contained 10 bases not matched to a gene. From germline, CDR1 is SGDLS and CDR2 YYNGEE. The CDR3 nucleotides read TGTGCCAGCAGCGAACCGACAGGGGAGGAACCTGGAAACACCATATATTTT. Protein: CASSEPTGEEPGNTIYF.

The chain links TRBV7-9 to TRBJ1-1; 8 nucleotides align to TRBD1. CDR3 length: 17 amino acids. Trimming cost V 1 base and J 1 base; bases outside gene matches: 8. Germline CDR1 reads SEHNR; CDR2 reads FQNEAQ (reference sequence). The CDR3 sequence is CASSLGGQGFRNTEAFF. CDR3 coding DNA: TGTGCCAGCAGCTTAGGAGGACAGGGTTTTAGGAACACTGAAGCTTTCTTT.

The rearrangement joins TRBV28 to TRBJ1-1; no reliable D call. This CDR3 region has 15 residues. Per the germline V gene, CDR1 is MDHEN and CDR2 is SYDVKM. Trimming removed 3 bases from V and 0 bases from J, with 11 bases in between. The DNA of the CDR3 is TGTGCCAGCAGTTTCTTAGATAATATGAACACTGAAGCTTTCTTT. The encoded protein is CASSFLDNMNTEAFF. The full variable domain, rest sourced from reference TRBV28 and TRBJ1-1, is DVKVTQSSRYLVKRTGEKVFLECVQDMDHENMFWYRQDPGLGLRLIYFSYDVKMKEKGDIPEGYSVSREKKERFSLILESASTNQTSMYLCASSFLDNMNTEAFFGQGTRLTVV.

This rearrangement joins TRBV28 to TRBJ2-3; 7 bases map to TRBD1. J was trimmed by 7 bases and V by 6 bases; bases with no gene match: 10. The CDR3 runs to 14 residues. Germline assignment: CDR1 MDHEN and CDR2 SYDVKM. This CDR3 is CASRKRGGAYTQYF. CDR3 DNA: TGTGCCAGCAGGAAACGAGGGGGCGCTTATACGCAGTATTTT.

The gene calls are TRBV2 and TRBJ1-2; 8 bases agree with TRBD1. Trimming at V came to 1 base and at J to 3 bases, leaving 13 bases not matched to a gene. Per germline, CDR1 SNHLY and CDR2 FYNNEI. The CDR3 consists of 18 residues. For the CDR3, the DNA is TGTGCCAGCAGTGAAGATATTGGACAGGGAAGGGCTGACTATGGCTACACCTTC. As protein: CASSEDIGQGRADYGYTF.

The rearrangement uses TRBV24-1 and TRBJ2-7; 11 nucleotides align to TRBD1. V gave up 3 bases and J gave up 1 base; unmatched junction bases: 1. The V gene's germline CDR1 is KGHDR and CDR2 SFDVKD. This CDR3 spans 15 amino acids. Written as DNA, the CDR3 is TGTGCCACCAGTGATGGGACAGGGGGGTCCTACGAGCAGTACTTC. Its translation is CATSDGTGGSYEQYF.

The gene calls are TRBV7-3 and TRBJ2-3; 8 nucleotides match TRBD2. The V gene end was trimmed by 10 bases and the J gene end by 1 base; junction bases not matched to a gene: 7. CDR1 and CDR2 (germline): SGHTA, FQGTGA. The CDR3 contains 14 residues. CDR3 region: CATNRAGGTDTQYF. The CDR3 DNA follows: TGTGCCACCAACCGAGCGGGAGGCACAGATACGCAGTATTTT.

The rearrangement joins TRBV5-1 to TRBJ1-6; TRBD1 aligns across 9 bases. The germline V gene has CDR1 SGHRS and CDR2 YFSETQ. This CDR3 has 17 residues. With 4 bases clipped from V and 0 bases from J, the junction kept 5 bases outside the gene matches. CDR3: CASSPGTGSSYNSPLHF. The CDR3, as DNA: TGCGCCAGCAGCCCAGGGACAGGGAGCTCCTATAATTCACCCCTCCACTTT. Complete variable domain (other parts from reference TRBV5-1 and TRBJ1-6): KAGVTQTPRYLIKTRGQQVTLSCSPISGHRSVSWYQQTPGQGLQFLFEYFSETQRNKGNFPGRFSGRQFSNSRSEMNVSTLELGDSALYLCASSPGTGSSYNSPLHFGNGTRLTVT.

V usage is TRBV2 and J usage is TRBJ2-7; D unclear. Trimming took off 8 bases at V and 4 bases at J, with 9 bases between the two ends. The germline CDR1 and CDR2 sequences are SNHLY and FYNNEI. CDR3 length equals 11 residues. CDR3 region: CASVQTYEQYF. DNA for the CDR3: TGTGCCAGCGTCCAGACTTACGAGCAGTACTTC.

This sequence joins TRBV28 and TRBJ2-1; 7 nucleotides agree with TRBD2. The germline CDR1 and CDR2 sequences are MDHEN and SYDVKM. The CDR3 sequence is 16 residues long. The junction had 16 bases not matched to a gene; V was cut back by 10 bases and J by 4 bases. The chain's CDR3 is CAIGWGGPVSYNEQFF. Here the CDR3 DNA reads TGTGCCATTGGTTGGGGAGGGCCAGTGAGTTACAATGAGCAGTTCTTC.

V is TRBV11-3 and J is TRBJ2-2; unclear D gene. Trimming removed 4 bases at V and 5 bases at J, with 2 bases between. The CDR3 totals 11 residues. CDR1 and CDR2 (germline): SGHNT, YENEEA. The CDR3 DNA reads TGTGCCAGCAGCTCGACCGGGGAGCTGTTTTTT. This gives the protein CASSSTGELFF.

This clone was counted once. The V gene is TRBV30, the J gene TRBJ1-5, with TRBD1 matching over 11 bases. The germline V gene encodes CDR1 GTSNPN and CDR2 SVGIG (reference sequence). This CDR3 has 15 residues. Losses at the gene ends were 2 bases for V and 4 bases for J; bases not matched to a gene: 4. CDR3 loop: CAWSQGTGGNQPQHF. CDR3 in DNA: TGTGCCTGGAGTCAGGGGACAGGGGGTAATCAGCCCCAGCATTTT.

The chain has TRBV19 and TRBJ2-1, with 10 bases identical to TRBD1. The germline V gene encodes CDR1 LNHDA and CDR2 SQIVND (reference sequence). The CDR3 contains 17 residues. With V trimmed by 4 bases and J by 3 bases, 9 bases remained unmatched. The CDR3 spells CASSRNSGTGVYNEQFF. CDR3 coding DNA: TGTGCCAGTAGTAGGAACTCCGGGACAGGGGTCTACAATGAGCAGTTCTTC.

This clone was picked up a small number of times. This chain joins TRBV28 and TRBJ2-1; TRBD2 matches 9 bases. In germline, CDR1 is MDHEN, CDR2 SYDVKM. The CDR3 loop spans 16 amino acids. V shed 1 base and J 5 bases; nucleotides not matched to a gene: 6. This chain's CDR3 is CASSLFGAGGNNEQFF. Written as DNA, the CDR3 is TGTGCCAGCAGTTTATTTGGAGCGGGAGGAAACAATGAGCAGTTCTTC.